This is a list of T cell receptor beta chains from one sample in a study of blood T cell repertoires in COVID-19. Assay used: immunoSEQ multiplex PCR; TCRdb lists only in-frame clones, some missing. The data hold 80,000 to 95,000 clones, with roughly four fifths observed a single time. Sample: peripheral blood. The receptors derive from an elderly man with COVID-19, enrolled during active disease. Each CDR3 is given with its conserved first and last residue. D genes are given only for firm matches. Clone size is shown for a subset of rows, as once, few, many or a class of expanded clone.

TRBJ2-3	.	.	TRBV4-1	15	TGCGCCAGCAGCCAAGATCGGGGGAGCACAGATACGCAGTATTTT	CASSQDRGSTDTQYF
TRBJ2-2	.	.	TRBV7-2	14	TGTGCCAGCAGCTCCCGGACCCTAGCGGGGGAGCTGTTTTTT	CASSSRTLAGELFF
TRBJ2-7	TRBD1	.	TRBV27	14	TGTGCCAGCAGTTACCGGGACAGGGATTACGAGCAGTACTTC	CASSYRDRDYEQYF
TRBJ1-6	.	.	TRBV5-6	15	TGTGCCAGCAGCTCCATGATGACAGCGAATTCACCCCTCCACTTT	CASSSMMTANSPLHF
TRBJ2-5	TRBD2	.	TRBV9	16	TGTGCCAGCAGCTACGGACTAGCGGCAGGCCAAGAGACCCAGTACTTC	CASSYGLAAGQETQYF
TRBJ1-2	TRBD1	.	TRBV6-2/TRBV6-3	14	TGTGCCAGCAGTTACCCGACAGGGGGACGGGGCTACACCTTC	CASSYPTGGRGYTF
TRBJ1-5	.	few	TRBV28	14	TGTGCCAGCAGCTCCGGCGGGGTTGGCCAGCCCCAGCATTTT	CASSSGGVGQPQHF
TRBJ2-1	TRBD2	.	TRBV6-2/TRBV6-3	15	TGTGCCAGCAGTGATCCTAGCGGGGGGGCGTTTGAGCAGTTCTTC	CASSDPSGGAFEQFF
TRBJ2-1	TRBD2	once	TRBV10-3	16	TGTGCCATAGGGACTAGCGGAGGGGGCGCCTACAATGAGCAGTTCTTC	CAIGTSGGGAYNEQFF
TRBJ1-2	.	.	TRBV28	13	TGTGCCAGCAGTTTAACGGGGGACTATGGCTACACCTTC	CASSLTGDYGYTF
TRBJ1-3	TRBD1	.	TRBV6-5	16	TGTGCCAGCAGTTACTCCTGGACAGGTTCTGGAAACACCATATATTTT	CASSYSWTGSGNTIYF
TRBJ2-1	TRBD2	.	TRBV2	12	TGTGCCAGCAGTGAGACTAGCGGCAGTGAGTTCTTC	CASSETSGSEFF
TRBJ1-2	.	.	TRBV7-2	15	TGTGCCAGCAGCCAAGGGCAGGGGCGATACTATGGCTACACCTTC	CASSQGQGRYYGYTF
TRBJ2-5	TRBD1	.	TRBV11-1	13	TGTGCCAGCAGCAGGGACAGGGGAGAGACCCAGTACTTC	CASSRDRGETQYF
TRBJ2-7	.	.	TRBV29-1	12	TGCAGCGTTGAGCTGGGGGGAAGGGAGCAGTACTTC	CSVELGGREQYF
TRBJ2-7	.	.	TRBV2	12	TGTGCCAGCAGTGGCACAGGGCACGAGCAGTACTTC	CASSGTGHEQYF
TRBJ1-5	TRBD1	.	TRBV7-8	16	TGTGCCAGCAGTCCAAGACAGGGGGTGAGCAATCAGCCCCAGCATTTT	CASSPRQGVSNQPQHF
TRBJ2-5	TRBD2	few	TRBV6-2/TRBV6-3	14	TGTGCCAGCAGTTACTCTTTAGGGGAGGGGACCCAGTACTTC	CASSYSLGEGTQYF
TRBJ1-5	TRBD1	.	TRBV5-1	15	TGCGCCAGCTCACCTCAGGGGGCTAGCAATCAGCCCCAGCATTTT	CASSPQGASNQPQHF
TRBJ1-6	TRBD1	.	TRBV25-1	18	TGTGCCAGCAGTGATCGAGACAGGGAGATTTACCCTAATTCACCCCTCCACTTT	CASSDRDREIYPNSPLHF
TRBJ2-5	TRBD2	.	TRBV10-3	14	TGTGCCATCAGTGAGTGGCGCGGGGGAGAGACCCAGTACTTC	CAISEWRGGETQYF
TRBJ2-1	.	.	TRBV25-1	15	TGTGCCAGCAGTGACAAGCGGGCCCACTACAATGAGCAGTTCTTC	CASSDKRAHYNEQFF
TRBJ2-7	.	.	TRBV7-8	12	TGTGCCAGCAGCGTTAACGGGGACGAGCAGTACTTC	CASSVNGDEQYF
TRBJ1-2	.	.	TRBV11-2	14	TGTGCCAGCAGCCTAGACAGGTTGGACTTTGGCTACACCTTC	CASSLDRLDFGYTF
TRBJ2-7	.	.	TRBV25-1	13	TGTGCCAGCCGGGGGGCAGGGCGCTACGAGCAGTACTTC	CASRGAGRYEQYF
TRBJ2-1	.	.	TRBV9	15	TGTGCCAGCAGCGTAAGGGAGGTCTCCTACAATGAGCAGTTCTTC	CASSVREVSYNEQFF
TRBJ2-1	TRBD2	.	TRBV10-2	16	TGCGCCAGCAGTGAGTGGACTAGCGGACCCTACAATGAGCAGTTCTTC	CASSEWTSGPYNEQFF
TRBJ2-5	.	.	TRBV28	13	TGTGCCAGCAGTTTAGGGGCTCAAGAGACCCAGTACTTC	CASSLGAQETQYF
TRBJ2-2	.	.	TRBV3-1/TRBV3-2	18	TGTGCCAGCAGCCAAGTGGCGATCTTGTTTCGGGACACCGGGGAGCTGTTTTTT	CASSQVAILFRDTGELFF
TRBJ1-2	TRBD1	.	TRBV6-1	17	TGTGCCAGCAGTGAAGCGTCAGGGGGCGGTTCTAACTATGGCTACACCTTC	CASSEASGGGSNYGYTF
TRBJ1-1	.	.	TRBV6-5	13	TGTGCCAGCAGCTGGACAGTAAACACTGAAGCTTTCTTT	CASSWTVNTEAFF